Below, 27 T cell receptor beta chains from the same sample are listed, as sequenced in a study of T cell responses to AZD1222 COVID-19 vaccine. Some clones are missing from TCRdb's copy, which holds only in-frame ones; the method was immunoSEQ multiplex PCR. The sample yields around 170,000 clones, around 90% seen once. Sample: peripheral blood, taken on day 0 of AZD1222 vaccination. The receptors were sampled from an adult in good health.

The chain links TRBV4-3 to TRBJ2-1; tentatively, D is TRBD2 (5 bases). Looked up from germline, CDR1 is LGHNA and CDR2 is YSLEER. This CDR3 contains 16 residues. V was shortened by 1 base and J by 4 bases, with 14 bases between the two germline ends. The chain's CDR3 is CASSQGSPQRYNEQFF. The CDR3 region has the DNA TGCGCCAGCAGCCAAGGTAGTCCCCAGCGGTACAATGAGCAGTTCTTC.

The rearrangement links TRBV28 to TRBJ1-2; no definite D call. The CDR3 runs to 12 residues. Germline loops: CDR1 MDHEN, CDR2 SYDVKM. The germline V and J ends were trimmed by 5 bases and 7 bases, with 11 bases remaining between them. In nucleotides, the CDR3 is TGTGCCAGCAGTCAAAATTTGGGTGGCTACACCTTC. This sequence encodes CASSQNLGGYTF.

The V and J genes are TRBV7-9 and TRBJ2-1; TRBD2 aligns across 11 bases. Germline V lookup: CDR1 SEHNR, CDR2 FQNEAQ (reference sequence). J was trimmed by 3 bases and V by 1 base; bases with no gene match: 2. CDR3 size: 16 residues. In DNA form, the CDR3 reads TGTGCCAGCAGCTTAGAGGGACTAGCGGACTACAATGAGCAGTTCTTC. It is translated as CASSLEGLADYNEQFF. The full variable domain, with the rest looked up from reference TRBV7-9 and TRBJ2-1, is DTGVSQNPRHKITKRGQNVTFRCDPISEHNRLYWYRQTLGQGPEFLTYFQNEAQLEKSRLLSDRFSAERPKGSFSTLEIQRTEQGDSAMYLCASSLEGLADYNEQFFGPGTRLTVL.

This clone has just one count. V and J are TRBV19 and TRBJ1-4; D is possibly TRBD1 (5 bases). CDR1 and CDR2 (germline): LNHDA, SQIVND (reference sequence). Trimming cost V 7 bases and J 0 bases, with 9 bases left between them. The length of the CDR3 is 14 residues. The chain's CDR3 is CASIGGTTNEKLFF. The CDR3 nucleotides read TGTGCCAGTATCGGGGGGACAACTAATGAAAAACTGTTTTTT.

This rearrangement joins TRBV7-9 to TRBJ2-1, with D tentatively TRBD2 (5 bases). Germline loops: CDR1 SEHNR, CDR2 FQNEAQ (reference sequence). Trimming shortened V by 5 bases and J by 0 bases, and 14 bases separated the two germline ends. CDR3 length: 16 amino acids. CDR3 nucleotide sequence: TGTGCCAGCAGCCCCCCGGGTGGGAGCTCCTACAATGAGCAGTTCTTC. It translates to CASSPPGGSSYNEQFF.

This chain connects TRBV29-1 to TRBJ1-1, with no clear D. The germline V gene encodes CDR1 SQVTM and CDR2 ANQGSEA. V was trimmed by 0 bases and J by 5 bases, leaving 10 bases between them. CDR3 length equals 13 residues. The CDR3 loop is CSVEDPTGTEAFF. For the CDR3, the DNA is TGCAGCGTTGAAGACCCGACGGGTACTGAAGCTTTCTTT.

V usage is TRBV19 and J usage is TRBJ1-2; a possible D gene is TRBD1 (5 bases). Germline V gives CDR1 LNHDA, CDR2 SQIVND (reference sequence). This CDR3 is built from 15 residues. Trimming stripped 1 base from V and 5 bases from J, with 14 bases between. The CDR3 loop reads CASSIAIQGGYGYTF. In nucleotides, the CDR3 is TGTGCCAGTAGTATAGCAATCCAGGGCGGATATGGCTACACCTTC.

The chain combines TRBV18 with TRBJ1-5; D is possibly TRBD1 (5 bases). Germline assignment: CDR1 KGHSH and CDR2 LQKENI. With 3 bases removed from V and 2 bases from J, the gap between germline ends came to 20 bases. The CDR3 has 18 amino acids. CDR3 sequence reads: CASSPAVGGGTGNQPQHF. The DNA of the CDR3 is TGTGCCAGCTCACCGGCCGTGGGGGGGGGTACGGGCAATCAGCCCCAGCATTTT.

The chain couples TRBV18 to TRBJ1-3; a weak D match, TRBD1 (5 bases). The CDR3 sequence is 16 residues long. V was cut by 2 bases and J by 2 bases, with 13 bases left in between. Germline lookup yields CDR1 KGHSH and CDR2 LQKENI. CDR3 sequence: CASSPRTQITGNTIYF. CDR3 sequence (DNA): TGTGCCAGCTCACCAAGGACACAGATTACTGGAAACACCATATATTTT.

This clone has only one observation. The rearrangement joins TRBV11-2 to TRBJ2-7, with D hard to call. The V and J ends lost 4 bases and 1 base respectively, with 11 bases between them. CDR1 and CDR2 from the germline V gene are SGHAT and FQNNGV. This CDR3 region has 14 residues. In DNA, the CDR3 is TGTGCCAGCAGCTCCCCGATGCGATCCTACGAGCAGTACTTC. Amino acids: CASSSPMRSYEQYF. The full variable domain, completed using reference TRBV11-2 and TRBJ2-7, is EAGVAQSPRYKIIEKRQSVAFWCNPISGHATLYWYQQILGQGPKLLIQFQNNGVVDDSQLPKDRFSAERLKGVDSTLKIQPAKLEDSAVYLCASSSPMRSYEQYFGPGTRLTVT.

The V call is TRBV28, the J call TRBJ2-7; a possible D gene is TRBD2 (5 bases). Trimming cost V 5 bases and J 3 bases, with 11 bases left between them. The germline V gene has CDR1 MDHEN and CDR2 SYDVKM. The CDR3 length is 13 residues. The CDR3 region is CASSEPEGYEQYF. Here the CDR3 DNA reads TGTGCCAGCAGTGAACCCGAGGGCTACGAGCAGTACTTC.

The chain recombines TRBV30 with TRBJ1-2; D might be TRBD1 (5 bases). The CDR3 totals 16 residues. V dropped 2 bases and J dropped 1 base, with 17 bases sitting between them. Germline V gene sequence: CDR1 GTSNPN, CDR2 SVGIG (reference sequence). CDR3 bases: TGTGCCTGGAGTATGGCGGGCCCGAGGGGTAACTATGGCTACACCTTC. Translating gives CAWSMAGPRGNYGYTF. The full variable domain, with the rest looked up from reference TRBV30 and TRBJ1-2, is SQTIHQWPATLVQPVGSPLSLECTVEGTSNPNLYWYRQAAGRGLQLLFYSVGIGQISSEVPQNLSASRPQDRQFILSSKKLLLSDSGFYLCAWSMAGPRGNYGYTFGSGTRLTVV.

CDR3 in amino acids: CASSPQTGPKGEAFF. As DNA, the CDR3 is TGTGCCAGCTCACCCCAGACAGGGCCCAAAGGGGAAGCTTTCTTT. The chain recombines TRBV18 with TRBJ1-1, with 7 nucleotides matching TRBD1. Germline V CDR1 and CDR2: KGHSH, LQKENI. This CDR3 contains 15 residues. V was clipped by 3 bases and J by 8 bases; unmatched bases: 12.

The chain employs TRBV3-1 (or the pseudogene TRBV3-2) and TRBJ1-3; D is undetermined. The CDR3 totals 17 residues. Per germline, CDR1 LGHDT and CDR2 YNNKEL (reference sequence). Between the trimmed V and J ends, which lost 3 bases and 4 bases, there was a span of 19 bases. The CDR3 reads CASSHLRIALGGNTIYF. In nucleotides, the CDR3 is TGTGCCAGCAGCCACTTGCGAATAGCGTTAGGGGGAAACACCATATATTTT.

The chain joins TRBV30 to TRBJ1-6, with 8 bases lining up with TRBD1. V gave up 3 bases and J gave up 11 bases; unmatched junction bases: 12. CDR3 length: 15 amino acids. Germline V gene lookup returns CDR1 GTSNPN and CDR2 SVGIG (reference sequence). The CDR3, as DNA: TGTGCCTGGAGCGTAAGAGGGACAGGAGCTCCACCCCTCCACTTT. Protein sequence: CAWSVRGTGAPPLHF.

The gene calls are TRBV30 and TRBJ2-5; D is uncertain. The ends were cut back, 2 bases at V and 4 bases at J, with 2 bases in the middle. CDR3 length: 10 residues. Germline V CDR1 and CDR2: GTSNPN, SVGIG (reference sequence). CDR3 region: CAWSRETQYF. The CDR3 bases are TGTGCCTGGAGTAGAGAGACCCAGTACTTC.

The chain combines TRBV28 with TRBJ1-2; TRBD1 aligns across 8 bases. The CDR3 contains 13 residues. The J segment lost 5 bases and the V segment lost 4 bases, leaving 3 bases of the junction unmatched. From germline, CDR1 is MDHEN and CDR2 SYDVKM. For the CDR3, the DNA is TGTGCCAGCAGTTATGACAGGGGATATGGCTACACCTTC. Its translation: CASSYDRGYGYTF.

This chain joins TRBV28 and TRBJ2-7; a weak D match, TRBD2 (5 bases). Germline V CDR1 and CDR2: MDHEN, SYDVKM. CDR3 length: 13 residues. V was pared by 6 bases and J by 0 bases, with 9 bases between. The CDR3 is CASRITSSYEQYF. For the CDR3, the DNA is TGTGCCAGCAGGATTACTAGCTCCTACGAGCAGTACTTC.

The chain uses TRBV6-6 and TRBJ2-1; TRBD2 is a possible D gene (6 bases). The CDR3 extends over 16 amino acids. Trimming removed 6 bases from V and 5 bases from J, with 20 bases in between. Germline V gene data show CDR1 as MNHNY and CDR2 as SVGAGI (reference sequence). The CDR3 region is CASSTRPEGKNNEQFF. In DNA, the CDR3 is TGTGCCAGCAGCACTCGGCCGGAGGGGAAGAACAATGAGCAGTTCTTC.

This clone was counted once. V gene TRBV7-2 combines with J gene TRBJ2-5; TRBD1 aligns across 8 bases. Germline lookup yields CDR1 SGHTA and CDR2 FQGNSA. Losses at the gene ends were 1 base for V and 2 bases for J; bases not matched to a gene: 0. CDR3 length equals 14 residues. The CDR3 DNA follows: TGTGCCAGCAGCTTAGACAGGGGGCAAGAGACCCAGTACTTC. As protein: CASSLDRGQETQYF.

The CDR3 region has the DNA TGTGCCTTGAGGCTGGCGAGGGGCTACACCTTC. Protein sequence: CALRLARGYTF. V gene TRBV30 combines with J gene TRBJ1-2; D is unresolved. The V end was cut by 7 bases, the J end by 8 bases, with 14 bases between. In germline, CDR1 is GTSNPN, CDR2 SVGIG (reference sequence). CDR3 length: 11 amino acids.

This sequence joins TRBV12-3 or TRBV12-4 and TRBJ1-1, with a tentative D call TRBD1 (5 bases). Trimming removed 5 bases at V and 5 bases at J, with 9 bases between. The CDR3 runs 12 residues. The CDR3 DNA reads TGTGCCAGCAGTCCTTGGGGGACTGAAGCTTTCTTT. Translation: CASSPWGTEAFF.

This rearrangement joins TRBV6-5 to TRBJ1-4; D might be TRBD1 (6 bases). CDR3 length equals 15 residues. Germline lookup yields CDR1 MNHEY and CDR2 SVGAGI. V was pared by 6 bases and J by 2 bases, with 13 bases between. The CDR3 region is CASSPTGGTNEKLFF. DNA for the CDR3: TGTGCCAGCAGCCCGACAGGTGGGACTAATGAAAAACTGTTTTTT.

The chain is built from TRBV4-1 and TRBJ2-7, with TRBD2 matching 8 bases. CDR1 and CDR2 from the germline V gene are MGHRA and YSYEKL. This CDR3 comprises 15 residues. Germline trimming cut 4 bases from V and 3 bases from J; bases unmatched to any gene: 8. This CDR3 is CASSLEIAGNYEQYF. CDR3 DNA sequence: TGCGCCAGCAGCCTCGAAATAGCGGGAAACTACGAGCAGTACTTC.

Turning to this clone: The identical CDR3 is also encoded by other nucleotide sequences in the sample. J is TRBJ2-1 and V is TRBV7-3, with TRBD2 matching 12 bases. The ends lost 2 bases at V and 7 bases at J; junction bases unmatched: 0. The CDR3 is made up of 14 amino acids. The germline CDR1 and CDR2 sequences are SGHTA and FQGTGA. The CDR3, as DNA: TGTGCCAGCAGCTTAGGACTAGCGGGGAATGAGCAGTTCTTC. The encoded protein is CASSLGLAGNEQFF.

This clone was seen just once. The rearrangement links TRBV4-1 to TRBJ1-2; 10 bases agree with TRBD1. Germline V gives CDR1 MGHRA, CDR2 YSYEKL. CDR3 length: 14 residues. V shed 3 bases, J shed 6 bases, and the junction held 4 bases outside the gene matches. CDR3 nucleotide sequence: TGCGCCAGCAGCCACCTGGGACAGGGGAATGGCTACACCTTC. This sequence encodes CASSHLGQGNGYTF.

In its sample, this clone was seen once. This CDR3 is CASSLELAGGRGYF. CDR3 in DNA: TGCGCCAGCAGCTTGGAACTAGCGGGAGGGCGGGGATATTTT. J is TRBJ2-3 and V is TRBV5-1; 13 bases align to TRBD2. V was pared by 0 bases and J by 15 bases, with 7 bases of the junction left unmatched. Looked up from germline, CDR1 is SGHRS and CDR2 is YFSETQ. The CDR3 sequence is 14 residues long.